This TCR beta chain originates from a study of low-dose radiotherapy and immunotherapy resistance in tumors. Study in general: Over 26 weeks, cohort 2 got 1 Gy every two weeks, reaching 13 Gy. Intravenous administration to patients comprised nivolumab at 240 mg every two weeks and ipilimumab at 1 mg/kg every six weeks.

This clonotype was recorded many times. Because the CDR3's place on the DNA is in doubt, the DNA is left out and the CDR3 is given as listed by TCRdb. Time point here: before trial treatment. Donors, who were enrolled in a single-arm phase I dose-escalation trial, received nivolumab, ipilimumab, aspirin, low-dose cyclophosphamide and low-dose radiotherapy. The CDR3 is 15 residues long, ends included. CDR1 SEHNR and CDR2 FQNEAQ come from the germline V gene (reference sequence). Alpha- and beta-chain coverage of first-strand cDNA came from TRAV- and TRBV-specific primers. The authors amplified TCRs for 20 to 25 PCR cycles with a constant-region primer and a V-primer adapter. TCRdb fed the reads into MiXCR, producing one record per CDR3 protein. The repertoire holds about 71,000 distinct CDR3 sequences, around 29% seen once, with 11% in the top ten.

The rearrangement uses TRBV7-9 and TRBJ1-4; the table assigns TRBD1, which was not confirmed against the DNA. This receptor was identified in a female donor with ovarian cancer. The sample here was PBMCs, taken before treatment. Here the CDR3 reads CASSTSTGPLEKLFF.